This T cell receptor (beta chain) came from a study of Ad26.COV2.S vaccination and SARS-CoV-2 variants (dated by TCRdb to the early 2020s). With regard to the full study: Vaccine-arm donors came from COV1001, a multicentre, randomized, double-blind, placebo-controlled phase I-IIa trial of Ad26.COV2.S in healthy adults. Ad26.COV2.S was administered intramuscularly at 5 x 10^10 or 1 x 10^11 viral particles, either as a single shot or as two shots given 56 days apart. Sequencing of the TCRbeta repertoire served to evaluate the specificity and breadth of SARS-CoV-2-reactive T cell receptors following Ad26.COV2.S vaccination. A total of approximately 30 samples were included in the TCR-sequenced set, comprising roughly 20 Ad26.COV2.S vaccine recipients, 5 placebo recipients and 8 SARS-CoV-2 convalescent individuals. Trial participants were randomized into five groups of five, in which low-dose or high-dose Ad26.COV2.S was given once or twice, or placebo was given on both occasions. Investigators did not know the trial group allocation while performing experiments and assessing outcomes.

Overall results and qualifications from the work: Substantial breadth of spike-specific CD8+ and CD4+ T cell responses was reported after vaccination. The study lacked the statistical power to compare responses across vaccine doses or regimens. It was noted by the authors that total T cell responses may have been underestimated by the TCR breadth and depth analyses. Ad26.COV2.S recipients had higher spike-specific TCR breadth than placebo recipients (P = 0.0014). Comparable non-spike TCR breadth was observed between vaccine and placebo recipients, consistent with only spike being contained in the vaccine.

V and J lose 4 bases and 1 base, and a span of 8 bases separates them. Spanning cysteine to phenylalanine, the CDR3 consists of 14 amino acids. CDR3 DNA only is kept here, 42 bases in frame from base 1. Based on the germline V gene (reference sequence), the CDR1 and CDR2 sequences are LGHDT and YNNKEL. This clone occurred once. Its antigen target is currently unknown. Nothing much larger sits one base from this clone, and base qualities are not available. The meaning of the sample's treatment or condition label: around 19 received Ad26.COV2.S at low or high dose, single or two shots; about five received placebo; per-sample allocation not given. For vaccine and placebo recipients, repertoires were sequenced using samples collected on day 63 after the first injection. Cohort 1b enrolled some 25 adults aged 18-55 years at a single site in Boston, USA, between 29 July and 7 August 2020. Ad26.COV2.S consisted of a replication-incompetent adenovirus type 26 vector by which a prefusion-stabilized SARS-CoV-2 spike protein from the original Wuhan strain was expressed.

TCRbeta CDR3 regions were sequenced with the immunoSEQ Assay. After extraction, genomic DNA underwent amplification by bias-controlled multiplex PCR, followed by high-throughput sequencing. Per the source publication's procedure: To quantify the absolute abundance of every unique TCRbeta CDR3 region, sequences were collapsed and filtered. T cell fraction was estimated by normalizing TCRbeta template counts to usable DNA, with usable DNA measured through amplification of reference genes found in all nucleated cells. Repertoire TCRs were annotated as SARS-CoV-2-specific when V gene, CDR3 amino acid sequence and J gene were exactly matched to a known reactive TCR set. The reference SARS-CoV-2 TCR set was obtained from MIRA and was filtered for enrichment in COVID-19-positive ImmuneCODE repertoires, whereby public or cross-reactive TCRs were removed. Drawing on the MIRA antigens, annotated TCRs were analysed further at the level of specific ORF or position within ORF. Depth was the summed frequency of annotated unique rearrangements, while breadth was defined as annotated unique rearrangements over total unique productive rearrangements. Two-sided Wilcoxon rank-sum tests were applied when comparing TCR breadth between groups. Held by TCRdb, this immuneACCESS table contains in-frame sequences only and omits some clones. Under half of the omission traces to an unresolved V gene where checked; the cause of the rest is unknown. From that table come the V and J calls and clone size; the DNA was used to work out D and trimming. The sample contains fewer than 400,000 clones, 86% of them found a single time. Around 1.9% of the sample is taken by the ten largest.

This chain is built from TRBV3-1 (or the pseudogene TRBV3-2) and TRBJ1-5; no D gene call is confident. The material was peripheral blood, obtained in a trial of Ad26.COV2.S vaccine versus placebo. The sequence was collected from a person aged 18-60 years who received the Ad26.COV2.S COVID-19 vaccine or a placebo. The nucleotide sequence reads TGTGCCAGCAGCCGATTTGGGAGCAATCAGCCCCAGCATTTT. This translates into CASSRFGSNQPQHF.